These 21 T cell receptor beta chains share one sample of origin, sequenced in a study of blood T cell repertoires in COVID-19. The assay was immunoSEQ multiplex PCR, and TCRdb's table has in-frame clones only and misses some. The table has about 51,000 clones, about 81% seen once; the top ten hold less than 15%. Sequencing was carried out using peripheral blood. The receptor source for this set is a human donor with acute or convalescent COVID-19. The donor label of this sample is uncertain.

This chain joins TRBV20-1 and TRBJ2-5; the D is unclear. The CDR3 is made up of 10 amino acids. The V gene's germline CDR1 is DFQATT and CDR2 SNEGSKA (reference sequence). Between the trimmed V and J ends, which lost 5 bases and 4 bases, there was a span of 5 bases. The CDR3 bases are TGCAGTGCTGTGGCAGAGACCCAGTACTTC. This sequence encodes CSAVAETQYF.

This clone was observed a single time. V usage is TRBV5-1 and J usage is TRBJ2-3; D perhaps matches TRBD2 (5 bases). V lost 0 bases, J lost 4 bases, and 12 bases lay in between. CDR3 length equals 15 residues. Germline V gene lookup returns CDR1 SGHRS and CDR2 YFSETQ. The CDR3 nucleotides are TGCGCCAGCAGCTTGGATGCCGGGGTAGCAGATACGCAGTATTTT. This translates into CASSLDAGVADTQYF.

The chain combines TRBV19 with TRBJ2-1; 12 positions match TRBD2. The J segment lost 7 bases and the V segment lost 1 base, leaving 5 bases of the junction unmatched. The CDR3 covers 16 residues. Looked up from germline, CDR1 is LNHDA and CDR2 is SQIVND (reference sequence). The CDR3 sequence is CASSIGASGGENEQFF. The CDR3 nucleotides read TGTGCCAGTAGTATAGGTGCTAGCGGGGGGGAGAATGAGCAGTTCTTC.

This clone was detected only a few times. The chain combines TRBV6-5 with TRBJ1-6; D is undetermined. This CDR3 spans 15 amino acids. From germline, CDR1 is MNHEY and CDR2 SVGAGI. V was shortened by 7 bases and J by 7 bases, with 17 bases between the two germline ends. Written as DNA, the CDR3 is TGTGCCAGCACCGAAAGTGGTGCAGGAAATTCACCCCTCCACTTT. Amino acid sequence: CASTESGAGNSPLHF.

This chain joins TRBV29-1 and TRBJ1-1; 9 bases match TRBD1. The CDR3 runs 13 residues. Germline values: CDR1 SQVTM, CDR2 ANQGSEA. Losses at the gene ends were 8 bases for V and 4 bases for J; bases not matched to a gene: 8. CDR3 protein: CSMNRGQGTEAFF. CDR3 coding DNA: TGCAGCATGAACAGGGGGCAGGGCACTGAAGCTTTCTTT.

This clone came up once. The V and J genes are TRBV19 and TRBJ2-3; perhaps TRBD2 as D (6 bases). Looked up from germline, CDR1 is LNHDA and CDR2 is SQIVND (reference sequence). Trimming shortened V by 10 bases and J by 0 bases, and 17 bases separated the two germline ends. The CDR3 is made up of 15 amino acids. This CDR3 reads CANLKRAGSTDTQYF. The CDR3 DNA sequence: TGTGCCAATCTAAAAAGGGCGGGGAGCACAGATACGCAGTATTTT.

This chain links TRBV5-4 with TRBJ2-7; 10 bases align to TRBD1. The junction had 8 bases not matched to a gene; V was cut back by 5 bases and J by 3 bases. The CDR3 covers 15 residues. CDR1 is SGHNT and CDR2 is YYREEE in the germline V gene (reference sequence). The CDR3 region is CASRRDRGRNYEQYF. The CDR3, as DNA: TGTGCCAGCAGGAGGGACAGGGGTCGTAACTACGAGCAGTACTTC.

The rearrangement uses TRBV7-9 and TRBJ1-6; D is uncertain. Between the trimmed V and J ends, which lost 1 base and 7 bases, there was a span of 8 bases. From germline, CDR1 is SEHNR and CDR2 FQNEAQ (reference sequence). This CDR3 has 14 residues. As DNA, the CDR3 is TGTGCCAGCAGCTTAGTCGGGGAAAATTCACCCCTCCACTTT. Its translation is CASSLVGENSPLHF.

The V and J genes are TRBV5-8 and TRBJ1-5; a possible D gene is TRBD1 (5 bases). Trimming took 3 bases from V and 0 from J, leaving 10 bases between them. The CDR3 runs to 15 residues. Germline-derived CDR1 and CDR2 are SGHTS and YDEGEE. The CDR3 loop reads CASSSGGTSNQPQHF. CDR3 coding DNA: TGTGCCAGCAGCTCCGGGGGGACTAGCAATCAGCCCCAGCATTTT.

The chain has TRBV28 and TRBJ1-2; 8 bases align to TRBD1. CDR1 is MDHEN, CDR2 SYDVKM, per germline. The CDR3 runs 13 residues. The J segment lost 6 bases and the V segment lost 1 base, leaving 1 base of the junction unmatched. CDR3 loop: CASSLSGGNGYTF. DNA of the CDR3: TGTGCCAGCAGTTTATCAGGGGGCAATGGCTACACCTTC.

V is TRBV29-1 and J is TRBJ1-2; 7 positions agree with TRBD1. V lost 7 bases, J lost 8 bases, and 10 bases stayed unmatched. There are 12 residues in the CDR3. The germline CDR1 and CDR2 sequences are SQVTM and ANQGSEA. The CDR3 DNA follows: TGCAGCGCCGCTACAGGGGCCCGAGGCTACACCTTC. Translated, it gives CSAATGARGYTF.

The chain couples TRBV30 to TRBJ1-1; D uncertain. Trimming took off 2 bases at V and 5 bases at J, with 15 bases between the two ends. This CDR3 has 14 amino acids. Germline CDR1 and CDR2: GTSNPN and SVGIG (reference sequence). The CDR3 coding sequence is TGTGCCTGGAGTCGGCCCTCCGGGGAAACTGAAGCTTTCTTT. It translates to CAWSRPSGETEAFF.

J is TRBJ1-2 and V is TRBV6-5; D is unresolved. There are 13 residues in the CDR3. Germline lookup yields CDR1 MNHEY and CDR2 SVGAGI. The V gene lost 2 bases and the J gene lost 0 bases, with 4 bases spanning the gap. The CDR3 DNA reads TGTGCCAGCAGTTACAGCCCTAACTATGGCTACACCTTC. Protein: CASSYSPNYGYTF.

This clone was detected once. The genes are TRBV24-1 and TRBJ2-5; D is perhaps TRBD1 (6 bases). Germline V gives CDR1 KGHDR, CDR2 SFDVKD. Deletions cut 4 bases from V and 0 bases from J, with 11 bases between. This CDR3 region has 15 residues. The chain's CDR3 is CATSDQGPDQETQYF. The CDR3 nucleotides read TGTGCCACCAGTGACCAGGGGCCGGACCAAGAGACCCAGTACTTC.

This clone occurred once. V usage is TRBV4-1 and J usage is TRBJ1-5; TRBD1 matches at 10 bases. CDR3 length equals 18 residues. CDR1 is MGHRA and CDR2 is YSYEKL in the germline V gene. The V and J ends lost 0 bases and 7 bases, in that order; junction bases with no gene match: 12. The CDR3 DNA reads as TGCGCCAGCAGCCAAGATCTGGGGACAGGGGCTCCAAAGCAGCCCCAGCATTTT. Translation gives CASSQDLGTGAPKQPQHF.

V usage is TRBV7-9 and J usage is TRBJ1-2; D perhaps matches TRBD1 (6 bases). V shed 5 bases and J shed 4 bases, with 26 bases lying between them. The CDR3 runs 18 residues. Germline CDR1 is SEHNR and CDR2 is FQNEAQ (reference sequence). The CDR3 nucleotides are TGTGCCAGCAGCCACAGAGTATCGGGGGGCGTTAAGGCCTATGGCTACACCTTC. Translating it yields CASSHRVSGGVKAYGYTF.

The V call is TRBV6-2 or TRBV6-3, the J call TRBJ2-1; D gene ambiguous. CDR3 size: 16 residues. Looked up from germline, CDR1 is MNHEY and CDR2 is SVGEGT. Trimming took off 5 bases at V and 3 bases at J, with 17 bases between the two ends. Here the CDR3 DNA reads TGTGCCAGCAGTCCATGGGCTGGAATGGGCTACAATGAGCAGTTCTTC. Translating gives CASSPWAGMGYNEQFF.

The rearrangement joins TRBV10-1 to TRBJ1-1, with D unclear. Trimming removed 3 bases at V and 2 bases at J, with 10 bases between. This CDR3 spans 14 amino acids. Germline assignment: CDR1 WNHNN and CDR2 SYGVQD (reference sequence). CDR3 in amino acids: CASSDVTINTEAFF. The CDR3 coding sequence is TGCGCCAGCAGTGACGTCACTATCAACACTGAAGCTTTCTTT.

The CDR3 region is CAWSNNFSGNTIYF. The CDR3 nucleotides read TGTGCCTGGAGTAATAATTTCTCTGGAAACACCATATATTTT. The chain couples TRBV30 to TRBJ1-3; D remains ambiguous. This CDR3 contains 14 residues. V gave up 2 bases and J gave up 0 bases, with 8 bases separating them. CDR1 and CDR2 from the germline V gene are GTSNPN and SVGIG (reference sequence).

This clone was detected once. The chain couples TRBV7-9 to TRBJ2-3, with 9 bases fitting TRBD2. The CDR3 totals 17 residues. J gave up 3 bases and V 5 bases, and 12 bases lay outside the gene matches. Germline assignment: CDR1 SEHNR and CDR2 FQNEAQ (reference sequence). For the CDR3, the DNA is TGTGCCAGCAGCCCAACGGCGGGAGGGCCATTGACAGATACGCAGTATTTT. Translated: CASSPTAGGPLTDTQYF.

V usage is TRBV6-4 and J usage is TRBJ2-1; 9 bases agree with TRBD1. The germline V gene has CDR1 MRHNA and CDR2 SNTAGT. The CDR3 has 14 residues. With V trimmed by 8 bases and J by 7 bases, 9 bases remained unmatched. The CDR3 loop reads CASSAGTGLNEQFF. In nucleotides, the CDR3 is TGTGCCAGCTCCGCCGGGACAGGGTTGAATGAGCAGTTCTTC.